This T cell receptor (beta chain) was recovered during a study of blood T cell repertoires in COVID-19 (dated by TCRdb to about 2020). About the investigation overall: The collaborator samples originated in the United States, Italy and Spain and spanned the acute and convalescent phases of COVID-19. Deeply sampled blood TCRbeta repertoires from subjects exposed to, actively infected with, or recovered from COVID-19 were included in the dataset. The sample metadata nearly always contained a de-identified subject ID, COVID-19 status, age in years and sex. HLA class I and class II types, where available, came from metadata supplied by the sample provider rather than from assay-based typing. The samples were drawn from the first 160 participants of the ongoing ImmuneRACE study and from 1,200 or so subjects provided by 6 global collaborators. The material from the prospective study consisted of cDNA or gDNA derived from T cells, B-cell-depleted T cells, or PBMCs. A freely available public database, intended as a resource for researchers studying the immune response to SARS-CoV-2, is where the repertoires were released. Results and caveats for the whole study, not just this receptor: Clinical and demographic metadata were provided uncurated, with the amount varying by source and participant.

Whole blood was collected in K2EDTA tubes by collaborating institutions according to the institutions' own protocols. For TCRbeta analysis, collaborators shipped samples in one of three forms: frozen whole blood, isolated PBMCs, or DNA extracted from either of those sample types. Trimming takes 0 bases off V and 7 bases off J; junction bases not matched to a gene: 8. The CDR3, from cysteine to phenylalanine, totals 16 residues. The kept DNA is CDR3 alone, 48 bases in frame from the first base. The germline V gene yields SGHRS for CDR1 and YFSETQ for CDR2. As for this clone: What antigen it recognizes has not been identified. Nothing much larger sits one base from this clone, and base qualities are not available.

The immunoSEQ Assay, a bias-controlled multiplex PCR, was used to amplify TCRbeta CDR3 regions from genomic DNA. Under the source paper's analysis protocol: Within the assay, amplification of reference gene primers was used to estimate how many nucleated cells each sample contained. To quantify the absolute abundance of each unique TCRbeta CDR3 rearrangement, sequence reads were collapsed and filtered. For each sample, productive Simpson clonality was calculated as the square root of Simpson's diversity index across productive rearrangements. TCRdb took over this immuneACCESS table, retaining in-frame rearrangements with V and J assigned. Such tables are incomplete; in checked studies, under half of the missing clones stem from an unresolved V gene, and the remainder is unexplained. The V and J calls and clone size were taken over from that table, and D and trimming were inferred from the DNA. Recorded for this sample are 80,000 to 100,000 clones; 75% to 90% of them occurred a single time. The ten top clones hold around a tenth of the sample.

The chain links TRBV5-1 with TRBJ2-1; 9 middle bases align to TRBD2. Sequenced sample: peripheral blood. The TCR comes from a woman between 65 and 79 years old with acute or convalescent COVID-19. The bases are TGCGCCAGCAGCTTGGGGGGTAGCGGGAGAGGGAATGAGCAGTTCTTC. Translated, this is CASSLGGSGRGNEQFF.